One sample yielded the 19 T cell receptor beta chains listed below, sequenced in a study of T cells of healthy individuals. TCRdb re-called the 5' RACE reads through MiXCR, storing one row per CDR3 protein. The sample has 60,000 to 75,000 distinct CDR3 sequences; about 16% are singletons. The receptors were gathered from a human donor in good health.

This clonotype was recorded many times. V usage is TRBV7-9 and J usage is TRBJ2-3; D ambiguous. V dropped 7 bases and J dropped 6 bases, with 14 bases sitting between them. The CDR3 contains 13 residues. CDR1 and CDR2 (germline): SEHNR, FQNEAQ (reference sequence). The CDR3 DNA reads as TGTGCCAGCACCACAACCGTCACGGATACGCAGTATTTT. It yields the protein CASTTTVTDTQYF.

The chain has TRBV28 and TRBJ1-5; TRBD1 is a possible D gene (6 bases). CDR1 is MDHEN and CDR2 is SYDVKM in the germline V gene. This CDR3 has 15 residues. Trimming removed 2 bases from V and 5 bases from J, with 13 bases in between. CDR3 sequence (DNA): TGTGCCAGCAGTTTAGGGACCGGGGGCGATCAGCCCCAGCATTTT. Protein: CASSLGTGGDQPQHF.

This clonotype was seen many times. The CDR3 nucleotides are TGCAGTGCTTGGGACTCGCCCTACGAGCAGTACTTC. Protein: CSAWDSPYEQYF. The V call is TRBV20-1, the J call TRBJ2-7; the D gene is possibly TRBD2 (6 bases). Germline CDR1 reads DFQATT; CDR2 reads SNEGSKA (reference sequence). Trimming removed 5 bases from V and 2 bases from J, with 10 bases in between. The CDR3 runs 12 residues.

The chain combines TRBV5-5 with TRBJ2-1; D ambiguous. From germline, CDR1 is SGHKS and CDR2 YYEKEE (reference sequence). V lost 0 bases, J lost 5 bases, and 3 bases lay in between. There are 12 residues in the CDR3. CDR3 DNA sequence: TGTGCCAGCAGCTTGGGGAACAATGAGCAGTTCTTC. It encodes CASSLGNNEQFF. The variable domain in full, with the rest retrieved from reference TRBV5-5 and TRBJ2-1, is DAGVTQSPTHLIKTRGQQVTLRCSPISGHKSVSWYQQVLGQGPQFIFQYYEKEERGRGNFPDRFSARQFPNYSSELNVNALLLGDSALYLCASSLGNNEQFFGPGTRLTVL.

This clonotype showed up many times. This chain uses TRBV4-1 with TRBJ2-7; D is undetermined. Germline V gene data show CDR1 as MGHRA and CDR2 as YSYEKL. V was shortened by 1 base and J by 7 bases, with 14 bases between the two germline ends. This CDR3 region has 14 residues. CDR3 nucleotides: TGCGCCAGCAGCCAAGGTGACACCGGAGCGGAGCAGTACTTC. The encoded protein is CASSQGDTGAEQYF.

This clonotype turned up a few times. The gene calls are TRBV9 and TRBJ2-1; D might be TRBD2 (7 bases). Deletions cut 2 bases from V and 2 bases from J, with 17 bases between. CDR1 and CDR2 from the germline V gene are SGDLS and YYNGEE. The CDR3 spans 17 residues. The CDR3 DNA reads as TGTGCCAGCAGCGTCAAGGGGGGGGGGGCCCCCTACAATGAGCAGTTCTTC. This codes for CASSVKGGGAPYNEQFF.

The chain employs TRBV4-3 and TRBJ2-1; 7 bases line up with TRBD2. The CDR3 contains 18 residues. After removal of 2 bases from V and 0 bases from J, the junction contained 10 bases not matched to a gene. Germline CDR1 is LGHNA and CDR2 is YSLEER. Here the CDR3 DNA reads TGCGCCAGCAGCCAAAGCACGAATCGCGGGAGCTCCTACAATGAGCAGTTCTTC. Translating it yields CASSQSTNRGSSYNEQFF.

The V and J genes are TRBV6-5 and TRBJ1-3; D remains unclear. The CDR3 runs to 14 residues. Between the trimmed V and J ends, which lost 6 bases and 2 bases, there was a span of 11 bases. The V gene's germline CDR1 is MNHEY and CDR2 SVGAGI. CDR3 region: CASSRRAAGNTIYF. The CDR3 DNA sequence: TGTGCCAGCAGCCGTCGGGCAGCTGGAAACACCATATATTTT.

The chain joins TRBV20-1 to TRBJ2-1; 8 bases are a match to TRBD2. From germline, CDR1 is DFQATT and CDR2 SNEGSKA (reference sequence). The CDR3 is 13 amino acids. The V and J ends lost 7 bases and 4 bases, in that order; junction bases with no gene match: 6. The CDR3 DNA is TGCAGTGTATCGGGCGGGGGGTACAATGAGCAGTTCTTC. Residues: CSVSGGGYNEQFF.

Many counts were recorded for this clonotype. CDR3 sequence: CASSQDLAGVRADTQYF. DNA for the CDR3: TGTGCCAGCAGCCAAGATCTAGCGGGAGTTCGCGCAGATACGCAGTATTTT. The chain has TRBV3-1 and TRBJ2-3, with 10 positions matching TRBD2. The V segment lost 0 bases and the J segment 4 bases; nucleotides outside the gene matches: 7. Germline lookup yields CDR1 LGHDT and CDR2 YNNKEL (reference sequence). CDR3 size: 17 residues.

The genes are TRBV7-6 and TRBJ2-1, with a possible D match to TRBD1 (5 bases). Germline CDR1 and CDR2: SGHVS and FNYEAQ. The CDR3 spans 14 residues. V dropped 0 bases and J dropped 8 bases, with 11 bases sitting between them. The CDR3, as DNA: TGTGCCAGCAGCTTAGCGCGCAGGGTAGATGAGCAGTTCTTC. It yields the protein CASSLARRVDEQFF.

In the case of this clonotype: A read error may account for a junction end that differs from germline. CDR3 loop: CASSQEFHKSPLHF. In nucleotides, the CDR3 is TGTGCCAGCAGCCAAGAATTCCATAAATCACCCCTCCACTTT. This chain links TRBV14 with TRBJ1-6, with D unresolved. CDR1 and CDR2 (germline): SGHDN, FVKESK. The CDR3 consists of 14 residues.

V is TRBV12-3 or TRBV12-4 and J is TRBJ2-1; TRBD2 aligns across 7 bases. V was clipped by 5 bases and J by 5 bases; unmatched bases: 6. This CDR3 is 14 amino acids long. The CDR3 loop reads CASSSPGLNNEQFF. CDR3 DNA sequence: TGTGCCAGCAGTAGCCCGGGACTAAACAATGAGCAGTTCTTC.

This clonotype was seen repeatedly, ten times or more. This rearrangement joins TRBV11-2 to TRBJ2-2, with TRBD1 identical over 9 bases. Germline assignment: CDR1 SGHAT and CDR2 FQNNGV. J gave up 5 bases and V 4 bases, and 5 bases lay outside the gene matches. The CDR3 is 15 residues long. The DNA for the CDR3 is TGTGCCAGCAGCTCCCACAGGGGGCGGACCGGGGAGCTGTTTTTT. Translation gives CASSSHRGRTGELFF.

This clonotype appeared a few times. The V gene is TRBV7-9, the J gene TRBJ1-1; D is unclear. The CDR3 is made up of 11 amino acids. The germline V and J ends were trimmed by 5 bases and 3 bases, with 4 bases remaining between them. CDR1 is SEHNR, CDR2 FQNEAQ, per germline (reference sequence). The CDR3 DNA reads as TGTGCCAGCAGCACCTACACTGAAGCTTTCTTT. Protein: CASSTYTEAFF. Using reference TRBV7-9 and TRBJ1-1 for the parts outside the CDR3, the full variable domain is DTGVSQNPRHKITKRGQNVTFRCDPISEHNRLYWYRQTLGQGPEFLTYFQNEAQLEKSRLLSDRFSAERPKGSFSTLEIQRTEQGDSAMYLCASSTYTEAFFGQGTRLTVV.

This clonotype was picked up a small number of times. This rearrangement joins TRBV14 to TRBJ1-1, with a weak D call TRBD1 (6 bases). Germline V gene sequence: CDR1 SGHDN, CDR2 FVKESK. Trimming cost V 4 bases and J 7 bases, with 13 bases left between them. The CDR3 length is 13 residues. The CDR3: CASSLRTDSEAFF. CDR3 DNA sequence: TGTGCCAGCAGCCTGAGGACAGACAGTGAAGCTTTCTTT. Combining the CDR3 with reference TRBV14 and TRBJ1-1 gives the whole variable domain EAGVTQFPSHSVIEKGQTVTLRCDPISGHDNLYWYRRVMGKEIKFLLHFVKESKQDESGMPNNRFLAERTGGTYSTLKVQPAELEDSGVYFCASSLRTDSEAFFGQGTRLTVV.

This chain links TRBV7-2 with TRBJ2-7; 9 bases line up with TRBD2. Germline CDR1 and CDR2: SGHTA and FQGNSA. The CDR3 consists of 15 residues. J gave up 5 bases and V 5 bases, and 10 bases lay outside the gene matches. CDR3 residues: CASSVFGSGSDEQYF. CDR3 in DNA: TGTGCCAGCAGCGTCTTTGGTAGCGGGAGTGACGAGCAGTACTTC.

The rearrangement uses TRBV5-1 and TRBJ1-2; D unclear. Germline V gives CDR1 SGHRS, CDR2 YFSETQ. Trimming stripped 2 bases from V and 8 bases from J, with 10 bases between. The CDR3 runs to 12 residues. The DNA for the CDR3 is TGCGCCAGCAGCTTAGGAGGAGAGGGCTACACCTTC. Protein sequence: CASSLGGEGYTF.

There are many counts of this clonotype. The CDR3 bases are TGTGCCAGCAGTTTAAAGACAGGGGGCGCGGGTAATGAAAAACTGTTTTTT. Its translation is CASSLKTGGAGNEKLFF. The V and J genes are TRBV12-3 or TRBV12-4 and TRBJ1-4, with 10 bases matching TRBD1. With V trimmed by 2 bases and J by 4 bases, 7 bases remained unmatched. The CDR3 spans 17 residues.